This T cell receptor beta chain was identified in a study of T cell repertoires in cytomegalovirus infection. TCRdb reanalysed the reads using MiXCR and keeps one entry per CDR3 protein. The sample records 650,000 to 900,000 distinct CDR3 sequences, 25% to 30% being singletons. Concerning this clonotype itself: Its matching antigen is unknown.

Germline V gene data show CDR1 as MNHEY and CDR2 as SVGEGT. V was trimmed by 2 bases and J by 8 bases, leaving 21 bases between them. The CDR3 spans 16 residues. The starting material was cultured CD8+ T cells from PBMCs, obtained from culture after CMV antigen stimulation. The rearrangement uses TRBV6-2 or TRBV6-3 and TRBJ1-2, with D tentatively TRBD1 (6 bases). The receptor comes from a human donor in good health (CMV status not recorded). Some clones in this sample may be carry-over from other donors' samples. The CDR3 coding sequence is TGTGCCAGCAGTTACCCAACCACAGGGAGGGATGGAGGCTACACCTTC. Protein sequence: CASSYPTTGRDGGYTF.